Included here is one T cell receptor beta chain sequence, with context. This clone was counted only a few times. This receptor's antigen is unknown. Base qualities are missing; no much larger clone stands one base away. The CDR3 runs 16 amino acids, cysteine and phenylalanine included. Only the CDR3 DNA stays, 48 bases, in frame from base 1. Looking up the germline V gene (reference sequence) yields CDR1 SGHNT and CDR2 YYREEE. Trimmed from V: 5 bases; trimmed from J: 2 bases; junction bases lacking a gene match: 5. This specimen comes from a study of T cells in pancreatic ductal adenocarcinoma (dated by TCRdb to about 2017). Regarding the research as a whole: Seeking insight into the adaptive T-cell response that arises naturally, the researchers examined how many CD8+ T cells infiltrated tumors of resected pancreatic ductal adenocarcinoma, where they sat, and what features they had, alongside the same properties of suppressive cells.

The pancreatic ductal adenocarcinoma patients who were selected had gone through surgery without receiving any neoadjuvant therapy. Peripheral blood was collected in heparin tubes, and PBMCs were then isolated from the blood with a histopaque density gradient and cryopreserved in about 9.7% DMSO. The DNeasy Blood and Tissue Kit, with Proteinase K and RNase treatment, was used to extract genomic DNA from roughly seven PBMC specimens and 9 or 10 flash-frozen tumor specimens. Study-level results and caveats: Comparisons of clonality between tumor and blood may be biased because tumors are enriched in CD45RO+ effector T cells rather than naive T cells, which biases the comparison toward lower diversity. More total productive templates and 6 to 9.5-fold more unique clonotypes were found in blood samples than in tumor samples. No significant difference in T-cell clonality was found between tumor and blood, with mean clonality of roughly 0.1 in tumors and 0.065 to 0.09 in blood. Since most pancreatic cancer patients present with inoperable disease, the resected cohort was skewed toward the minority of patients who had early-stage disease.

TCR beta CDR3 regions were amplified from genomic DNA using the immunoSEQ hsTCRB kit. An Illumina HiSeq system was used to carry out high-throughput TRB CDR3 sequencing. Per the original workflow: Sequencing reads were analyzed with the immunoSEQ software, and nonproductive sequences with premature stops or frame-shifts were excluded. Repertoire clonality was computed as one minus Shannon entropy normalized by log2 of the number of unique productive sequences. Here the immuneACCESS table is served through TCRdb, limited to in-frame sequences with V and J called. Missing clones are a known gap in these copies; in checked studies unresolved V genes cover under half, and the rest lacks a known reason. D and trimming come from the DNA, and the V and J calls and clone size come from that table. Across this sample there are over 85,000 clones, with roughly 96% seen only once. Approximately 3.1% of the sample belongs to the ten largest clones.

Sequencing was carried out using PBMCs. This TCR was sampled from a human donor with pancreatic ductal adenocarcinoma. The sequence is built from TRBV5-4 and TRBJ2-2, with 11 bases aligning to TRBD2. The CDR3 protein sequence reads: CASRLTSGINTGELFF. The DNA is TGTGCCAGCAGGCTGACTAGCGGGATTAACACCGGGGAGCTGTTTTTT.